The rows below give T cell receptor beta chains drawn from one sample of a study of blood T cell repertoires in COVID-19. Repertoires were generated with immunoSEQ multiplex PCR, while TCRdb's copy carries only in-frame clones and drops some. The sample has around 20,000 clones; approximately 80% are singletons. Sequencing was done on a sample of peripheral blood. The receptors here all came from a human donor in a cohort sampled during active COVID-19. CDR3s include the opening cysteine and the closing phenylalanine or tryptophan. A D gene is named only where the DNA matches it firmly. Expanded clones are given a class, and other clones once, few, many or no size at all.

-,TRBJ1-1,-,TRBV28,CASRRRASEAFF,TGTGCCAGCAGGCGGAGGGCAAGTGAAGCTTTCTTT
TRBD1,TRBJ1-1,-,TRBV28,CASRRDRTNTEAFF,TGTGCCAGCAGACGGGACAGGACGAACACTGAAGCTTTCTTT
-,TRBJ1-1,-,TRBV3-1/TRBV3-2,CASSPRGDTEAFF,TGTGCCAGCAGCCCCCGGGGGGACACTGAAGCTTTCTTT
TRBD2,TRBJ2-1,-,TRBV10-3,CAISELAGAPSYNEQFF,TGTGCCATCAGTGAGTTAGCGGGGGCCCCCTCCTACAATGAGCAGTTCTTC
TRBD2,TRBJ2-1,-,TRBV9,CASTQPGGRADEQFF,TGTGCCAGCACCCAACCTGGGGGGAGGGCCGATGAGCAGTTCTTC
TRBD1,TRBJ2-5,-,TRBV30,CAWRQGSETQYF,TGTGCCTGGAGACAGGGGAGCGAGACCCAGTACTTC
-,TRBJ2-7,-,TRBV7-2,CASSLVGGAVSSYEQYF,TGTGCCAGCAGCTTAGTAGGGGGTGCGGTAAGCTCCTACGAGCAGTACTTC
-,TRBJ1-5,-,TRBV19,CASSIYGTGPNQPQHF,TGTGCCAGTAGTATATATGGAACAGGTCCCAATCAGCCCCAGCATTTT
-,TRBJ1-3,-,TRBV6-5,CASSTHAGRSTIYF,TGTGCCAGCAGTACCCACGCGGGGAGGTCCACCATATATTTT
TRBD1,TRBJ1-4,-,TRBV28,CASSSRQGANEKLFF,TGTGCCAGCAGCTCCAGACAGGGGGCCAATGAAAAACTGTTTTTT
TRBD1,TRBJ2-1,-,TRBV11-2,CASSSSDRGDNEQFF,TGTGCCAGCAGCTCCAGTGACAGGGGAGACAATGAGCAGTTCTTC
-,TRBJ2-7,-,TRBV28,CASSFTSYEQYF,TGTGCCAGCAGTTTTACATCCTACGAGCAGTACTTC
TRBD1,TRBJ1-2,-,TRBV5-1,CASSLDTGGMGYTF,TGCGCCAGCAGCTTGGATACAGGGGGTATGGGCTACACCTTC
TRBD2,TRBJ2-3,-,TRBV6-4,CASSVTSGPADTQYF,TGTGCCAGCAGTGTGACTAGCGGACCGGCAGATACGCAGTATTTT
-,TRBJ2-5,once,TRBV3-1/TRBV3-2,CASSQVEAWETQYF,TGTGCCAGCAGCCAAGTGGAGGCGTGGGAGACCCAGTACTTC
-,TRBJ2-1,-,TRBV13,CASSLGLGSSSYNEQFF,TGTGCCAGCAGCTTAGGTTTGGGCAGTAGCTCCTACAATGAGCAGTTCTTC
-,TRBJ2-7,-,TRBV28,CASRSPGGGVSYEQYF,TGTGCCAGCAGATCCCCTGGCGGGGGCGTTTCCTACGAGCAGTACTTC
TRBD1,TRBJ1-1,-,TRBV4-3,CASSQDSATGEAFF,TGCGCCAGCAGCCAAGATTCCGCGACAGGGGAAGCTTTCTTT
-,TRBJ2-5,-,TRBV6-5,CATGRTTRYQETQYF,TGTGCCACAGGCCGGACTACTCGGTACCAAGAGACCCAGTACTTC
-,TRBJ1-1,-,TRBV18,CASSEILGGTEAFF,TGTGCCAGCTCCGAAATATTAGGGGGCACTGAAGCTTTCTTT
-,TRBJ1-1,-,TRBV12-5,CASGLPEVLRPNTEAFF,TGTGCTAGTGGTTTGCCCGAGGTGCTTCGGCCGAACACTGAAGCTTTCTTT
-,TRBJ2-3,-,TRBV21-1,CASSKGLAGLRTDTQYF,TGTGCCAGCAGCAAAGGGCTAGCGGGCCTACGCACAGATACGCAGTATTTT
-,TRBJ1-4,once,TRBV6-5,CASSYSGRAIEKLFF,TGTGCCAGCAGTTACTCAGGGAGGGCGATTGAAAAACTGTTTTTT
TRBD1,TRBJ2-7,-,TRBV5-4,CASSFPGQHYEQYF,TGTGCCAGCAGCTTTCCGGGACAGCACTACGAGCAGTACTTC
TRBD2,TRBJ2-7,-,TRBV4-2,CASSQRLGEGGYEQYF,TGTGCCAGCAGCCAACGGTTGGGGGAGGGCGGGTACGAGCAGTACTTC
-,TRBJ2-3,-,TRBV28,CASKVPGVVGDTQYF,TGTGCCAGCAAGGTTCCAGGGGTAGTAGGAGATACGCAGTATTTT
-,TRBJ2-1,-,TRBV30,CAWTQDGRESLNNEQFF,TGTGCCTGGACCCAGGACGGACGGGAGTCGTTGAACAATGAGCAGTTCTTC
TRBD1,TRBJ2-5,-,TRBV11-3,CASSTDRGETQYF,TGTGCCAGCAGCACCGACAGGGGAGAGACCCAGTACTTC
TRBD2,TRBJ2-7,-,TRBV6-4,CASSEVAGGTYEQYF,TGTGCCAGCAGTGAGGTAGCGGGAGGGACATACGAGCAGTACTTC
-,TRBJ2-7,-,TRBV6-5,CASSTRVPEQYF,TGTGCCAGCAGTACCAGGGTCCCCGAGCAGTACTTC
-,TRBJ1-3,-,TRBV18,CASSPEISGNTIYF,TGTGCCAGCTCACCGGAGATCTCTGGAAACACCATATATTTT
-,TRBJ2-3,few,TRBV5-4,CASSLGGVSTDTQYF,TGTGCCAGCAGCTTGGGGGGCGTTAGCACAGATACGCAGTATTTT
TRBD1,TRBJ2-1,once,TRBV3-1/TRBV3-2,CASSQGNRGRLNEQFF,TGTGCCAGCAGCCAAGGGAACAGGGGGCGTCTCAATGAGCAGTTCTTC
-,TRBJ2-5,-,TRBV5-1,CASRLQDVETQYF,TGCGCCAGCAGACTGCAGGATGTGGAGACCCAGTACTTC